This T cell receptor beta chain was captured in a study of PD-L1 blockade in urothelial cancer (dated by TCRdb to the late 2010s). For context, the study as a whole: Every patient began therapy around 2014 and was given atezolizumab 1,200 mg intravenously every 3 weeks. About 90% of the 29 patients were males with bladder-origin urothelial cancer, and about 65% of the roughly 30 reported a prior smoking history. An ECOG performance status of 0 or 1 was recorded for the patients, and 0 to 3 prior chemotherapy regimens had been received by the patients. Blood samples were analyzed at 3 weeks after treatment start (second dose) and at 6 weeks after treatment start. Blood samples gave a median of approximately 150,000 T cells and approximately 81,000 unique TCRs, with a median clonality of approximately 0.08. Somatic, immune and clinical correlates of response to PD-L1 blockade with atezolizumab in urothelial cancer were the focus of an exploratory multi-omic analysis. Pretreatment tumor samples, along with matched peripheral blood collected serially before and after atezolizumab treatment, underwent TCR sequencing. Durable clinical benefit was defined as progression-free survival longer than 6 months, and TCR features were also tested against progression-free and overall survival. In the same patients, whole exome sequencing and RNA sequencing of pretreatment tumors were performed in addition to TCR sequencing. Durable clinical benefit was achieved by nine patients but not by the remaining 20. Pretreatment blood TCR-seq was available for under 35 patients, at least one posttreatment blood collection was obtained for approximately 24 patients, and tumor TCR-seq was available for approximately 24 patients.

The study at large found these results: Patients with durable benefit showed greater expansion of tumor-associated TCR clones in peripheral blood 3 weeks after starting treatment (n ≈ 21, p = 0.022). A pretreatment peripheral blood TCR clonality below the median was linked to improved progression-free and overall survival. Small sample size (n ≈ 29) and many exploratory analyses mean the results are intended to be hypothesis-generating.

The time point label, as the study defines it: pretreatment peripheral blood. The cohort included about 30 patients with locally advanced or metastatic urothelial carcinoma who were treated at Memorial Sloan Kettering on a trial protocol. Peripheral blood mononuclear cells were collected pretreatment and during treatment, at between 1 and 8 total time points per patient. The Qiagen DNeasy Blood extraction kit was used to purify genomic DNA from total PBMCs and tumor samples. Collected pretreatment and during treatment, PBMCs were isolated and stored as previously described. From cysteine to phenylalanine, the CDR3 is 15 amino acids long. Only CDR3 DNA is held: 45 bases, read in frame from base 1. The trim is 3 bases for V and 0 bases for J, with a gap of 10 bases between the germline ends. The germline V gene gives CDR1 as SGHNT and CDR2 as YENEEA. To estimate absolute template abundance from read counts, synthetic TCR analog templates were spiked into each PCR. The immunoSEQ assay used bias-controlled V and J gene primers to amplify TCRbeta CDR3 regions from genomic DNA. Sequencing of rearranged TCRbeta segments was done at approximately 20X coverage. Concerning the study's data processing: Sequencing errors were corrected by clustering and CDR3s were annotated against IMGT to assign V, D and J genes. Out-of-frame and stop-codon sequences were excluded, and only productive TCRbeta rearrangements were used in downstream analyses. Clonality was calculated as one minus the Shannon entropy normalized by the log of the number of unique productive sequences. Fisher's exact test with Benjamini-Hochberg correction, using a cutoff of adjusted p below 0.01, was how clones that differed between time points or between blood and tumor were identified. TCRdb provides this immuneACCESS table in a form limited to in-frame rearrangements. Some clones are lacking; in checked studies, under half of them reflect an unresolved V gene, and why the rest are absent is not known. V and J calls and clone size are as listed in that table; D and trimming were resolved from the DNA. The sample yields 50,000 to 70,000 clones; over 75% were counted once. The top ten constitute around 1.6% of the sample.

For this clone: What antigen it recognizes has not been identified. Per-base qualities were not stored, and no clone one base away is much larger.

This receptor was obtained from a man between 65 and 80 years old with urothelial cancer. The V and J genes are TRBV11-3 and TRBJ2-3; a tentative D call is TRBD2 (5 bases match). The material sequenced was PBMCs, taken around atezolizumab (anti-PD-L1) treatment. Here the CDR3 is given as CASSFRRGSTDTQYF. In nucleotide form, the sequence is TGTGCCAGCAGCTTCCGCCGGGGAAGCACAGATACGCAGTATTTT.